This T cell receptor (beta chain) is from a study of OX40 agonist ivuxolimab in advanced cancers. Regarding the research as a whole: Ivuxolimab was a fully human IgG2 agonistic monoclonal antibody targeting the costimulatory receptor OX40 (CD134). Intravenous ivuxolimab was administered to patients every 2 weeks at six dose levels: 0.01, 0.1, 0.3, 1.5, 3 and 10 mg/kg. Of the approximately 50 dose-escalation patients, hepatocellular carcinoma was present in about 20, melanoma in approximately 15, renal cell carcinoma in 9 and head and neck cancer in 9. In the dose-escalation cohort, more than 75% of patients were male, and the mean age was around 60 years, with a range of roughly 20 to 79. Patients were allowed to have had prior anti-PD-1, anti-PD-L1 or anti-CTLA-4 therapy, and around 40% of the dose-escalation patients had previously received checkpoint inhibitors. Three dose-escalation patients achieved partial responses, one with hepatocellular carcinoma and two with cutaneous melanoma. The point of sequencing TCRbeta in the periphery was to test whether ivuxolimab changed TCR sequence diversity and drove clonal T-cell expansion. The paper describes the monotherapy dose-escalation part (N ≈ 51 patients) of the phase I trial of ivuxolimab.

Genomic DNA was isolated from the sorted cells so that the TCRbeta CDR3 region could be sequenced. The immunoSEQ Assay was used for sequencing of TCRbeta CDR3 regions. The clones in this table, taken by TCRdb from immuneACCESS, are in-frame only. Not every clone is retained; where verified, under half of the shortfall comes from an unresolved V gene, and the cause of the rest is unknown. A total of tens of thousands of clones appear in this sample, over 75% of them only once. Less than 0.6% of the sample goes to the ten largest clones. This clone was found a few times. Its antigen is unknown. Per-nucleotide qualities are absent, and no much larger clonotype sits a single base away. General study outcomes and caveats: In the 0.1-3.0 mg/kg groups, partial responders were among the patients with the lowest normalized peripheral clonal expansion, particularly in CD8+ T cells. Low levels of normalized T-cell clonal expansion were also seen in some patients who did not respond. Which antigens the clonally expanded peripheral T cells were specific for was not determined. At doses of 0.1 to 3.0 mg/kg, clonal expansion of both CD4+ and CD8+ blood T cells was observed from baseline to week 6. After ivuxolimab, CD8+ T cells had more expanded clones than CD4+ T cells on average.

Spanning cysteine to phenylalanine, the CDR3 consists of 15 amino acids. Only the CDR3 portion is preserved as DNA: 45 bases, with reading frame beginning at the first base. The germline ends are 11 bases apart after V is trimmed by 0 bases and J by 2 bases. The germline V gene (reference sequence) supplies CDR1 LNHNV and CDR2 YYDKDF. The trial excluded patients who had a history of autoimmune disease or were on systemic immunosuppression. Peripheral blood for TCR sequencing was collected from all dose cohorts at baseline, on cycle 4 day 1, and on cycle 7 day 1. The samples were drawn from a first-in-human, open-label, multicenter phase I dose-escalation trial of ivuxolimab. Adults with locally advanced or metastatic melanoma, renal cell carcinoma, hepatocellular carcinoma or head and neck squamous cell carcinoma were enrolled in the trial. Before TCR sequencing, CD4+ and CD8+ T cells were separately sorted from peripheral blood.

The V and J genes are TRBV15 and TRBJ2-7, with the identity of the D gene unclear. The clonotype was recovered from an adult with an advanced solid tumor such as melanoma, head and neck, liver or kidney cancer. Material: CD4+ or CD8+ T cells sorted from blood, obtained in a trial of the OX40 agonist ivuxolimab. The DNA sequence is TGTGCCACCAGCAGAGATGTATACAGTCCCTACGAGCAGTACTTC. Translated, this is CATSRDVYSPYEQYF.